The next 29 T cell receptor beta chains were all read from a single sample in a study of blood T cell repertoires in COVID-19. The data were produced by immunoSEQ multiplex PCR, yet TCRdb's version contains in-frame clones alone and is incomplete. This table has some 160,000 clones, roughly 77% appearing once. Material: peripheral blood. The receptors were sampled from a man in his sixties or seventies with active or convalescent COVID-19.

For this clone: An end of the junction differs from the germline gene, which may be a read error. The chain links TRBV7-7 to TRBJ2-1; 8 bases match TRBD1. The CDR3 loop spans 15 amino acids. Per germline, CDR1 SSHAT and CDR2 FNYEAQ (reference sequence). CDR3: CASSADRGSYNEQFF. Written as DNA, the CDR3 is TGTGCTAGCAGCGCCGACAGGGGCTCCTACAATGAGCAGTTCTTC.

V usage is TRBV29-1 and J usage is TRBJ1-2, with 9 positions matching TRBD1. The CDR3 sequence is 15 residues long. Per the germline V gene, CDR1 is SQVTM and CDR2 is ANQGSEA. The junction had 10 bases not matched to a gene; V was cut back by 5 bases and J by 3 bases. CDR3 sequence (DNA): TGCAGCGTTTACCTCGGGACAGGGAACGACTATGGCTACACCTTC. Protein product: CSVYLGTGNDYGYTF.

This clone appeared many times. The chain carries TRBV6-5 and TRBJ2-1; D possibly corresponds to TRBD1 (7 bases). There are 14 residues in the CDR3. Germline V lookup: CDR1 MNHEY, CDR2 SVGAGI. V was cut by 4 bases and J by 4 bases, with 11 bases left in between. The CDR3 DNA follows: TGTGCCAGCAGTTCAGGGGGGCGATACAATGAGCAGTTCTTC. Protein: CASSSGGRYNEQFF.

This clone was recorded a few times. The CDR3 DNA is TGTGCCAGCAGTTACGAGGGTGGATATGGCTACACCTTC. Amino acids: CASSYEGGYGYTF. This chain joins TRBV6-5 and TRBJ1-2; D not certain. Trimming shortened V by 2 bases and J by 5 bases, and 9 bases separated the two germline ends. Germline V gene data show CDR1 as MNHEY and CDR2 as SVGAGI. The CDR3 loop spans 13 amino acids.

This sequence joins TRBV7-9 and TRBJ1-3, with 7 bases lining up with TRBD1. The V segment lost 5 bases and the J segment 2 bases; nucleotides outside the gene matches: 15. The CDR3 covers 18 residues. Germline CDR1 reads SEHNR; CDR2 reads FQNEAQ (reference sequence). The CDR3 DNA is TGTGCCAGCAGCGCTAGGGCGAACAGGGGTTCAACTGGAAACACCATATATTTT. Its translation: CASSARANRGSTGNTIYF.

V usage is TRBV4-1 and J usage is TRBJ1-1; D is undetermined. This CDR3 region has 13 residues. V shed 4 bases and J shed 1 base, with 7 bases lying between them. The germline V gene has CDR1 MGHRA and CDR2 YSYEKL. The CDR3: CASSRRENTEAFF. In DNA, the CDR3 is TGCGCCAGCAGCCGCCGAGAGAACACTGAAGCTTTCTTT.

The V call is TRBV5-4, the J call TRBJ2-3; D remains unclear. V gave up 4 bases and J gave up 3 bases, with 15 bases separating them. The CDR3 runs to 15 residues. Germline CDR1 and CDR2: SGHNT and YYREEE (reference sequence). CDR3 sequence (DNA): TGTGCCAGCAGCCCGAAATTGACTGGAACAGATACGCAGTATTTT. Encoded protein: CASSPKLTGTDTQYF.

A few counts support this clone. The chain carries TRBV7-9 and TRBJ2-1, with 7 bases that match TRBD2. The length of the CDR3 is 17 residues. Germline V CDR1 and CDR2: SEHNR, FQNEAQ (reference sequence). V shed 4 bases and J 1 base; nucleotides not matched to a gene: 10. The CDR3 sequence: CASSSTKRGGSYNEQFF. CDR3 bases: TGTGCCAGCAGCTCAACCAAGCGGGGAGGTTCCTACAATGAGCAGTTCTTC.

A remark on this clone: Different DNA sequences within this sample yield the same CDR3. The chain uses TRBV27 and TRBJ1-2, with D perhaps TRBD1 (5 bases). This CDR3 has 13 amino acids. Deletions cut 5 bases from V and 5 bases from J, with 12 bases between. CDR1 MNHEY and CDR2 SMNVEV come from the germline V gene (reference sequence). The DNA of the CDR3 is TGTGCCAGCAGTCCTGACAGTCTTTATGGCTACACCTTC. This codes for CASSPDSLYGYTF.

This clone appeared a few times. This chain joins TRBV4-1 and TRBJ2-7; D may be TRBD2 (6 bases). Germline CDR1 and CDR2: MGHRA and YSYEKL. V shed 4 bases and J shed 6 bases, with 19 bases lying between them. The CDR3 covers 15 residues. CDR3 DNA: TGCGCCAGCAGCCCCCCAGAGGGACTTAAAATCGAGCAGTACTTC. Protein sequence: CASSPPEGLKIEQYF.

This clone was detected a few times. The chain combines TRBV5-8 with TRBJ2-1, with TRBD2 identical over 7 bases. V lost 1 base to trimming and J lost 7 bases; unmatched junction nucleotides: 8. This CDR3 comprises 15 residues. CDR1 is SGHTS, CDR2 YDEGEE, per germline. The CDR3 region has the DNA TGTGCCAGCAGCTTGTTTGTGGGAGGGCCGAATGAGCAGTTCTTC. Translating gives CASSLFVGGPNEQFF. Full variable domain (missing parts from reference TRBV5-8 and TRBJ2-1): EAGVTQSPTHLIKTRGQQATLRCSPISGHTSVYWYQQALGLGLQFLLWYDEGEERNRGNFPPRFSGRQFPNYSSELNVNALELEDSALYLCASSLFVGGPNEQFFGPGTRLTVL.

This clone has just a few counts. This chain uses TRBV6-5 with TRBJ1-2, with TRBD1 matching 7 bases. The V gene end was trimmed by 0 bases and the J gene end by 7 bases; junction bases not matched to a gene: 5. The CDR3 is 14 amino acids. Per the germline V gene, CDR1 is MNHEY and CDR2 is SVGAGI. The CDR3 loop reads CASSYSIRGPGYTF. The CDR3 bases are TGTGCCAGCAGTTACTCGATTAGGGGGCCTGGCTACACCTTC.

This rearrangement joins TRBV25-1 to TRBJ1-1; D is undetermined. The CDR3 sequence is 15 residues long. Trimming cost V 3 bases and J 1 base, with 12 bases left between them. Germline V gene sequence: CDR1 MGHDK, CDR2 SYGVNS. CDR3 DNA: TGTGCCAGCAGTGAGCCCGGTCGCGGGAACACTGAAGCTTTCTTT. It yields the protein CASSEPGRGNTEAFF.

This clone was seen a single time. This chain links TRBV10-2 with TRBJ1-2; D remains unclear. Germline CDR1 reads WSHSY; CDR2 reads SAAADI. With 2 bases removed from V and 0 bases from J, the gap between germline ends came to 16 bases. The CDR3 contains 17 residues. For the CDR3, the DNA is TGCGCCAGCAGTGAGGAAGGCTACAGTCCTTCTAACTATGGCTACACCTTC. Translation: CASSEEGYSPSNYGYTF.

This clone appeared once. V is TRBV6-4 and J is TRBJ1-2; D may be TRBD1 (6 bases). The CDR3 consists of 15 residues. Between the trimmed V and J ends, which lost 5 bases and 6 bases, there was a span of 19 bases. Germline V gives CDR1 MRHNA, CDR2 SNTAGT. Here the CDR3 reads CASSQTGTTLNGYTF. The CDR3 DNA sequence: TGTGCCAGCAGTCAAACCGGGACAACTCTGAATGGCTACACCTTC.

This clone has just a few counts. The chain combines TRBV5-1 with TRBJ1-6, with TRBD1 identical over 8 bases. CDR1 and CDR2 (germline): SGHRS, YFSETQ. This CDR3 comprises 15 residues. With V trimmed by 4 bases and J by 5 bases, 5 bases remained unmatched. The CDR3 region is CASSPSTGDNSPLHF. The CDR3 coding sequence is TGCGCCAGCAGCCCCTCGACAGGGGATAATTCACCCCTCCACTTT.

This rearrangement joins TRBV7-3 to TRBJ2-1, with D perhaps TRBD2 (6 bases). Trimming stripped 3 bases from V and 6 bases from J, with 18 bases between. This CDR3 comprises 16 residues. From germline, CDR1 is SGHTA and CDR2 FQGTGA. CDR3 coding DNA: TGTGCCAGCAGCTTTGGTTCGATTGGGGAGGTCAATGAGCAGTTCTTC. This encodes CASSFGSIGEVNEQFF.

This chain uses TRBV12-3 or TRBV12-4 with TRBJ1-6, with D possibly TRBD1 on 5 matching bases. Trimming shortened V by 5 bases and J by 9 bases, and 11 bases separated the two germline ends. There are 13 residues in the CDR3. CDR3 protein: CASSQDSISPLHF. As DNA, the CDR3 is TGTGCCAGCAGTCAAGACAGTATTTCACCCCTCCACTTT.

The gene calls are TRBV4-2 and TRBJ2-4, with TRBD1 matching 7 bases. V lost 0 bases, J lost 6 bases, and 8 bases stayed unmatched. CDR1 is LGHNA and CDR2 is YNFKEQ in the germline V gene. CDR3 length: 16 amino acids. The CDR3 region is CASSQDRGPPLNIQYF. The CDR3 bases are TGTGCCAGCAGCCAAGATAGGGGGCCACCATTAAACATTCAGTACTTC.

The chain joins TRBV7-2 to TRBJ2-1; TRBD2 matches 10 bases. This CDR3 has 16 residues. The V gene's germline CDR1 is SGHTA and CDR2 FQGNSA. Germline trimming cut 5 bases from V and 6 bases from J; bases unmatched to any gene: 10. CDR3 nucleotide sequence: TGTGCCAGCAGCGCCCAAGCGGGAGGGGCGGTCAATGAGCAGTTCTTC. Translated, it gives CASSAQAGGAVNEQFF.

The J gene is TRBJ1-1, the V gene TRBV3-1 (or the pseudogene TRBV3-2); D not resolved. Germline assignment: CDR1 LGHDT and CDR2 YNNKEL (reference sequence). V was trimmed by 3 bases and J by 5 bases, leaving 4 bases between them. The CDR3 sequence is 11 residues long. CDR3 sequence reads: CASSHRTEAFF. DNA for the CDR3: TGTGCCAGCAGCCACAGGACTGAAGCTTTCTTT.

CDR3 loop: CASSYSMSGRAKYNEQFF. For the CDR3, the DNA is TGTGCCAGCAGTTACTCGATGAGCGGGAGGGCGAAGTACAATGAGCAGTTCTTC. The chain uses TRBV6-2 or TRBV6-3 and TRBJ2-1; TRBD2 matches 10 bases. Germline V gives CDR1 MNHEY, CDR2 SVGEGT. The CDR3 extends over 18 amino acids. The junction had 9 bases not matched to a gene; V was cut back by 0 bases and J by 4 bases.

CDR3 sequence reads: CSARADEQFF. CDR3 nucleotide sequence: TGCAGTGCTAGAGCGGATGAGCAGTTCTTC. The genes are TRBV20-1 and TRBJ2-1; unclear D gene. Germline-derived CDR1 and CDR2 are DFQATT and SNEGSKA (reference sequence). The CDR3 totals 10 residues. The V end lost 1 base, the J end lost 8 bases, and 3 bases lay between the germline ends.

Only one count was recorded for this clone. The chain uses TRBV19 and TRBJ2-2; TRBD1 matches at 7 bases. Per germline, CDR1 LNHDA and CDR2 SQIVND (reference sequence). J gave up 6 bases and V 6 bases, and 7 bases lay outside the gene matches. This CDR3 is 14 amino acids long. CDR3 in amino acids: CASRARQGAGELFF. The CDR3 nucleotides read TGTGCCAGTAGAGCGCGACAGGGCGCCGGGGAGCTGTTTTTT.

The CDR3: CSVAPGQGSGEQYF. The CDR3 nucleotides are TGCAGCGTCGCCCCGGGACAGGGGAGTGGCGAGCAGTACTTC. The chain couples TRBV29-1 to TRBJ2-7, with TRBD1 matching over 10 bases. Germline V gene sequence: CDR1 SQVTM, CDR2 ANQGSEA. This CDR3 spans 14 amino acids. V shed 6 bases and J 6 bases; nucleotides not matched to a gene: 11.

This chain connects TRBV6-5 to TRBJ2-7; D ambiguous. Germline V gives CDR1 MNHEY, CDR2 SVGAGI. The CDR3 runs 13 residues. Trimming left V 6 bases short and J 1 base short, with 10 bases between. In DNA form, the CDR3 reads TGTGCCAGCAGAAGAACGGGTTCCTACGAGCAGTACTTC. It is translated as CASRRTGSYEQYF.

This chain uses TRBV6-4 with TRBJ2-3, with 10 bases identical to TRBD2. The CDR3 covers 16 residues. The junction had 8 bases not matched to a gene; V was cut back by 5 bases and J by 3 bases. Germline-derived CDR1 and CDR2 are MRHNA and SNTAGT. This CDR3 reads CASSRSSGGPTDTQYF. The CDR3 DNA sequence: TGTGCCAGCAGTAGGTCTAGCGGGGGTCCAACAGATACGCAGTATTTT.

This clone has more than one count but fewer than ten. The chain combines TRBV18 with TRBJ2-1; a weak D match, TRBD1 (5 bases). The CDR3 covers 16 residues. Trimming pared 2 bases from V and 3 bases from J, leaving 14 bases between. In germline, CDR1 is KGHSH, CDR2 LQKENI. The CDR3 DNA reads TGTGCCAGCTCACCAGGATTAGACAGCCTCTACAATGAGCAGTTCTTC. Translation: CASSPGLDSLYNEQFF.

The CDR3 nucleotides are TGTGCCAGCAGCGTGGGACAGGCTTACGTCTATGGCTACACCTTC. Its translation is CASSVGQAYVYGYTF. The J gene is TRBJ1-2, the V gene TRBV2; TRBD1 matches 8 bases. With 6 bases clipped from V and 4 bases from J, the junction kept 10 bases outside the gene matches. Looked up from germline, CDR1 is SNHLY and CDR2 is FYNNEI. The CDR3 runs 15 residues.